Presented here are 8 T cell receptor beta chains from one specimen sequenced in a study of cytomegalovirus exposure and HLA in healthy donors. The PCR made use of 60 Vbeta and 13 Jbeta primers. The protocol was immunoSEQ multiplex PCR, while the TCRdb copy is restricted to in-frame clones and leaves out a portion. The sample has about 120,000 clones, over 70% seen once. Sequenced: PBMCs. The receptors here all came from a woman in her thirties or forties in good health and CMV-seropositive.

The CDR3 is CAWSGVSFSSPLHF. The CDR3 nucleotides read TGTGCCTGGAGCGGGGTCAGTTTCTCATCACCCCTCCACTTT. The rearrangement uses TRBV30 and TRBJ1-6; D ambiguous. CDR1 and CDR2 from the germline V gene are GTSNPN and SVGIG (reference sequence). Trimming cost V 3 bases and J 10 bases, with 16 bases left between them. CDR3 length: 14 amino acids.

This rearrangement joins TRBV10-3 to TRBJ2-7; possible D gene TRBD1, 6 bases. Germline V lookup: CDR1 ENHRY, CDR2 SYGVKD. Trimming took off 8 bases at V and 0 bases at J, with 11 bases between the two ends. The CDR3 totals 13 residues. This CDR3 is CAIADRNSYEQYF. As DNA, the CDR3 is TGTGCCATCGCAGACAGGAACTCCTACGAGCAGTACTTC.

The chain joins TRBV5-8 to TRBJ1-5; 8 positions agree with TRBD1. This CDR3 has 16 amino acids. The V segment lost 1 base and the J segment 6 bases; nucleotides outside the gene matches: 9. Germline assignment: CDR1 SGHTS and CDR2 YDEGEE. CDR3 sequence: CASSLSGQGAGQPQHF. In DNA, the CDR3 is TGTGCCAGCAGCTTGAGTGGACAGGGAGCGGGTCAGCCCCAGCATTTT.

In its sample, this clone was seen a few times. This chain links TRBV7-6 with TRBJ2-1, with TRBD2 as a possible D gene (5 bases). The CDR3 covers 14 residues. V lost 6 bases, J lost 7 bases, and 16 bases lay in between. Germline V lookup: CDR1 SGHVS, CDR2 FNYEAQ. CDR3 loop: CASRPLAGLNEQFF. As DNA, the CDR3 is TGTGCCAGCAGACCTTTGGCGGGCTTGAATGAGCAGTTCTTC. Based on the CDR3 plus reference TRBV7-6 and TRBJ2-1, the full variable domain is GAGVSQSPRYKVTKRGQDVALRCDPISGHVSLYWYRQALGQGPEFLTYFNYEAQQDKSGLPNDRFSAERPEGSISTLTIQRTEQRDSAMYRCASRPLAGLNEQFFGPGTRLTVL.

In this sample, this clone turned up once. This rearrangement joins TRBV2 to TRBJ1-2; 7 nucleotides line up with TRBD1. The CDR3 loop spans 14 amino acids. J was trimmed by 0 bases and V by 10 bases; bases with no gene match: 8. Germline V gene data show CDR1 as SNHLY and CDR2 as FYNNEI. The DNA for the CDR3 is TGTGCCAACGCGGACAGGTCAGCTAACTATGGCTACACCTTC. As protein: CANADRSANYGYTF.

The chain is built from TRBV30 and TRBJ1-2; tentative D call: TRBD1 (5 bases). The CDR3 contains 17 residues. Germline CDR1 reads GTSNPN; CDR2 reads SVGIG (reference sequence). Trimming took 3 bases from V and 1 from J, leaving 21 bases between them. CDR3 sequence (DNA): TGTGCCTGGAGGAGTGAACCGTTTTGGCAGGGTAACTATGGCTACACCTTC. It specifies CAWRSEPFWQGNYGYTF.

This clone was seen only a few times. The V call is TRBV27, the J call TRBJ1-2, with 8 bases lining up with TRBD1. The CDR3 is 15 amino acids. Germline CDR1 reads MNHEY; CDR2 reads SMNVEV (reference sequence). V was clipped by 5 bases and J by 7 bases; unmatched bases: 12. CDR3 sequence (DNA): TGTGCCAGCAGTCGCGCCGGACAGGGAACCCCTGGCTACACCTTC. It is translated as CASSRAGQGTPGYTF.

The gene calls are TRBV7-9 and TRBJ2-7; 8 bases are a match to TRBD1. The CDR3 totals 17 residues. Germline values: CDR1 SEHNR, CDR2 FQNEAQ (reference sequence). In DNA form, the CDR3 reads TGTTCCACTACAAAACTTACTCGACAGGGGCCAGGCTACGAGCAGTACTTC. Translated: CSTTKLTRQGPGYEQYF. Full variable domain (outside the CDR3, taken from reference TRBV7-9 and TRBJ2-7): DTGVSQNPRHKITKRGQNVTFRCDPISEHNRLYWYRQTLGQGPEFLTYFQNEAQLEKSRLLSDRFSAERPKGSFSTLEIQRTEQGDSAMYLCSTTKLTRQGPGYEQYFGPGTRLTVT.